The following is a TCR beta chain sequence with its context. These data originate in a study of blood T cell repertoires in COVID-19. The table came from immunoSEQ multiplex PCR; TCRdb's copy has only in-frame clones and leaves some out. Counted here are approximately 390,000 clones, roughly 88% occurring once; the ten biggest clones make up around 1.9%. Trimming shortened V by 1 base and J by 5 bases, and 14 bases separated the two germline ends. Germline V CDR1 and CDR2: SGHVS, FQNEAQ. There are 15 residues in the CDR3. Individuals drawn from around 25 US areas were roughly 18 to 95 years old. The source material was PBMCs or T cells enriched from blood (not recorded which). The chain joins TRBV7-8 to TRBJ2-5, with a possible D match to TRBD2 (5 bases). This clonotype originated in a middle-aged woman with acute COVID-19. The CDR3 protein is CASSLGFQTGETQYF. The DNA for the CDR3 is TGTGCCAGCAGCTTAGGTTTCCAGACGGGGGAGACCCAGTACTTC.